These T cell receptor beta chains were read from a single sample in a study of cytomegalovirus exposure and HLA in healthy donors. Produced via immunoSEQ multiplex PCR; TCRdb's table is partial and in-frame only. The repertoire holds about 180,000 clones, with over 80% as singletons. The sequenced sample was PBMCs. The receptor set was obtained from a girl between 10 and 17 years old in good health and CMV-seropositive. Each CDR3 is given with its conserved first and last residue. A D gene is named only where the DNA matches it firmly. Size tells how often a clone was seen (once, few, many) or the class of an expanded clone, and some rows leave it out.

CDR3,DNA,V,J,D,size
CASSPEGGAYGYTF,TGTGCCAGCAGCCCCGAGGGGGGGGCCTATGGCTACACCTTC,TRBV6-4,TRBJ1-2,NA,few
CASSYGEFGELFF,TGTGCCAGCAGTTACGGGGAGTTCGGGGAGCTGTTTTTT,TRBV6-5,TRBJ2-2,NA,NA
CAGRPAGSYNEQFF,TGTGCCGGGAGGCCGGCAGGATCCTACAATGAGCAGTTCTTC,TRBV6-1,TRBJ2-1,NA,NA
CASSIQAETSYEQYF,TGTGCCAGTAGTATTCAAGCGGAAACCTCCTACGAGCAGTACTTC,TRBV19,TRBJ2-7,NA,NA
CASSLYPGYSNQPQHF,TGCGCCAGCAGCTTATATCCAGGTTATAGCAATCAGCCCCAGCATTTT,TRBV5-1,TRBJ1-5,NA,NA
CASSSSRGNYGYTF,TGTGCCAGCAGCTCCTCGAGGGGGAACTATGGCTACACCTTC,TRBV9,TRBJ1-2,NA,NA
CASRERTGAYEQYF,TGTGCCAGCAGAGAGAGGACAGGGGCCTACGAGCAGTACTTC,TRBV6-1,TRBJ2-7,TRBD1,NA
CASGLGQLRDTQYF,TGTGCTAGTGGTTTGGGACAGCTACGAGATACGCAGTATTTT,TRBV12-5,TRBJ2-3,NA,NA
CASSSNPGQGAVGYTF,TGTGCCAGCAGCTCAAATCCGGGACAGGGGGCCGTGGGCTACACCTTC,TRBV7-8,TRBJ1-2,TRBD1,NA
CASSFGKYNEQFF,TGTGCCAGCAGTTTTGGCAAATACAATGAGCAGTTCTTC,TRBV27,TRBJ2-1,NA,NA